A selection of T cell receptor beta chains follows, all from one sample in a study of PD-1 blockade in classical Hodgkin lymphoma. Here immunoSEQ multiplex PCR was the method, and the copy in TCRdb shows in-frame clones only, minus some. The top ten clones hold 0.45% to 0.6% of a sample with roughly 16,000 clones, roughly 90% of them seen once. Sequencing was done on a sample of CD4+ T cells from blood. All receptors derive from a human donor with classical Hodgkin lymphoma. The CDR3 runs from the conserved cysteine through the conserved F or W. A D gene is named only where the DNA matches it firmly. Clone size is stated in some rows and not others, as once, few, many or a class when expanded.

>once|TRBV29-1|TRBD1|14|TRBJ1-5
TGCAGCGTTGTGACAGGGGTCAGCAATCAGCCCCAGCATTTT
CSVVTGVSNQPQHF
>.|TRBV28|.|13|TRBJ2-7
TGTGCCAGCAGTTTAAGGGAGCCCTACGAGCAGTACTTC
CASSLREPYEQYF
>.|TRBV12-5|TRBD2|19|TRBJ2-5
TGTGCTAGTGGTTTGTTCCACCTCGCGGGGGGCGGGGTCCGGGAGACCCAGTACTTC
CASGLFHLAGGGVRETQYF
>.|TRBV21-1|.|18|TRBJ1-3
TGTGCCAGCAGCAAACGGGGACAGGGGTACCTCTCTGGAAACACCATATATTTT
CASSKRGQGYLSGNTIYF
>.|TRBV27|.|14|TRBJ2-7
TGTGCCAGCAGCCTTCGCAGGGCAAACTACGAGCAGTACTTC
CASSLRRANYEQYF
>.|TRBV15|.|15|TRBJ2-2
TGTGCCACCAGCAAGGAGCCAGGGACCCCCGGGGAGCTGTTTTTT
CATSKEPGTPGELFF
>.|TRBV28|TRBD1|13|TRBJ1-4
TGTGCCAGCAGTGTCGGGACAGCCGAAAAACTGTTTTTT
CASSVGTAEKLFF
>.|TRBV14|.|16|TRBJ2-2
TGTGCCAGCAGCCCTGGCTCCAGCGGGTACACCGGGGAGCTGTTTTTT
CASSPGSSGYTGELFF
>.|TRBV28|TRBD1|18|TRBJ2-6
TGTGCCAGCAGTCCCTCCGGGACAGGCCCCTCTGGGGCCAACGTCCTGACTTTC
CASSPSGTGPSGANVLTF
>.|TRBV30|TRBD1|14|TRBJ2-1
TGTGCCTGGGGGTTGACAGGGGGCAGGAATGAGCAGTTCTTC
CAWGLTGGRNEQFF
>once|TRBV9|TRBD2|14|TRBJ2-3
TGTGCCAGCAGCGTAGCGGGAGGACGAGATACGCAGTATTTT
CASSVAGGRDTQYF
>once|TRBV5-4|TRBD1|14|TRBJ2-1
TGTGCCAGCAGATCAGGGACAGGGGCAGATGAGCAGTTCTTC
CASRSGTGADEQFF
>.|TRBV30|.|13|TRBJ1-3
TGTGCCTGGGCCTCGAGGGGTAGGGACACCATATATTTT
CAWASRGRDTIYF
>.|TRBV6-1|TRBD1|13|TRBJ1-1
TGTGCCAGCAGGGGACAGATGAACACTGAAGCTTTCTTT
CASRGQMNTEAFF
>.|TRBV21-1|.|12|TRBJ1-5
TGTGCCAGCAGTTTGGAAAATCAGCCCCAGCATTTT
CASSLENQPQHF
>.|TRBV20-1|TRBD1|11|TRBJ2-1
TGCAGTGCTATGAGACAGGGAATGCGATTCTTC
CSAMRQGMRFF
>.|TRBV2|.|17|TRBJ2-1
TGTGCCAGCAGCCCCCTCGGGGGCCTCAGTCTTCACAATGAGCAGTTCTTC
CASSPLGGLSLHNEQFF
>once|TRBV6-5|.|14|TRBJ2-5
TGTGCCAGCAGCCACGGCCCCCGGGGGGAGACCCAGTACTTC
CASSHGPRGETQYF
>.|TRBV4-1|.|18|TRBJ1-2
TGCGCCAGCAGCCAAGAAGGTAGCGGGGTTCCTAACCTCTATGGCTACACCTTC
CASSQEGSGVPNLYGYTF
>few|TRBV19|TRBD1|14|TRBJ1-2
TGTGCCAGTAGACCCACCGACAGGGATTATGGCTACACCTTC
CASRPTDRDYGYTF
>.|TRBV30|TRBD1|17|TRBJ1-2
TGTGCCTGGAGTGTACGGGACAGGGGGCCCTTGAACTATGGCTACACCTTC
CAWSVRDRGPLNYGYTF
>few|TRBV7-9|.|15|TRBJ1-3
TGTGCCAGCAGCTTCGCCGGGGGCTCCGGAAACACCATATATTTT
CASSFAGGSGNTIYF
>.|TRBV2|TRBD2|12|TRBJ2-1
TGTGCCAGCACCTACGGGGGGAATGAGCAGTTCTTC
CASTYGGNEQFF
>.|TRBV9|TRBD1|17|TRBJ2-1
TGTGCCAGCAGCGTAGATCCCACAGGGGGCGTCTACAATGAGCAGTTCTTC
CASSVDPTGGVYNEQFF
>.|TRBV7-3|.|15|TRBJ2-1
TGTGCCAGCAGTCAGACAGGAAGCTCCTACAATGAGCAGTTCTTC
CASSQTGSSYNEQFF
>.|TRBV7-9|TRBD2|15|TRBJ2-3
TGTGCCAGCAGCTTCGGACTAGCGGGAACAGATACGCAGTATTTT
CASSFGLAGTDTQYF
>.|TRBV5-5|.|11|TRBJ2-7
TGTGCCAGCAGCTTGCGCTACGAGCAGTACTTC
CASSLRYEQYF
>.|TRBV7-9|.|15|TRBJ2-5
TGTGCCAGCAGCTTAGAGAAGACGCAGCAAGAGACCCAGTACTTC
CASSLEKTQQETQYF
>.|TRBV5-1|.|13|TRBJ2-7
TGCGCCAGCAGCTCAGGGGTTATCTACGAGCAGTACTTC
CASSSGVIYEQYF
>.|TRBV19|.|12|TRBJ2-2
TGTGCCAGCCAGGGATTCACCGGGGAGCTGTTTTTT
CASQGFTGELFF
>.|TRBV4-2|.|17|TRBJ2-7
TGTGCCAGCAGCCCTATCCCTAAGACACTCCGTCCCTACGAGCAGTACTTC
CASSPIPKTLRPYEQYF
>once|TRBV4-1|TRBD1|14|TRBJ1-2
TGCGCCAGCAGCCACCCTGGACAGGATCGTGGCTACACCTTC
CASSHPGQDRGYTF
>.|TRBV19|.|14|TRBJ2-2
TGTGCCACCAGGACAGAGTCGAACACCGGGGAGCTGTTTTTT
CATRTESNTGELFF
>.|TRBV10-3|.|13|TRBJ1-5
TGTGCCAGCCGGCCAGGCGTCGAGGGAGCCCAGCATTTT
CASRPGVEGAQHF
>few|TRBV5-6|.|19|TRBJ2-6
TGTGCCAGCAGCCCCGCCGGGGTTGGGGGGCGTTTTGGGGCCAACGTCCTGACTTTC
CASSPAGVGGRFGANVLTF
>.|TRBV7-6|.|12|TRBJ2-3
TGTGCCAGCAGCTTATCCAGAGATACGCAGTATTTT
CASSLSRDTQYF
>.|TRBV6-5|.|13|TRBJ2-5
TGTGCCAGCAGTTGGAGGCTCCAAGAGACCCAGTACTTC
CASSWRLQETQYF
>.|TRBV7-2|.|14|TRBJ2-2
TGTGCCAGCAGCTTAGCGCGTGCTATCGGGGAGCTGTTTTTT
CASSLARAIGELFF
>.|TRBV19|TRBD1|14|TRBJ2-7
TGTGCCAGTAGTCGGCGTGGGGACAGGGGTGAGCAGTACTTC
CASSRRGDRGEQYF